The 26 T cell receptor beta chains in this list originate from one sample, sequenced in a study of T cell repertoires in cytomegalovirus infection. Via MiXCR, TCRdb re-called the reads, giving one row per CDR3 protein. The sample has roughly 920,000 distinct CDR3 sequences, roughly 30% seen once; the top ten hold around 15%. What these receptors recognize is not known. The input for sequencing was cultured CD8+ T cells from PBMCs, taken from culture after CMV antigen stimulation. Every receptor here comes from a human donor in good health (CMV status not recorded). Some clones in this sample may be carry-over from other donors' samples.

This clonotype was observed a few times. This CDR3 is CASSFPDRDRDDPPNTEAFF. The CDR3 coding sequence is TGTGCCAGCAGTTTCCCTGATCGAGACAGGGACGACCCTCCAAACACTGAAGCTTTCTTT. The chain carries TRBV27 and TRBJ1-1; 7 nucleotides match TRBD1. The CDR3 extends over 20 amino acids. Germline loops: CDR1 MNHEY, CDR2 SMNVEV (reference sequence). The trim removed 3 bases at V and 2 bases at J, leaving 21 bases unmatched.

J is TRBJ1-6 and V is TRBV6-5, with 12 bases fitting TRBD1. The V gene's germline CDR1 is MNHEY and CDR2 SVGAGI. V gave up 0 bases and J gave up 2 bases; unmatched junction bases: 5. This CDR3 comprises 19 residues. The CDR3 reads CASSYSPRDRGPYNSPLHF. In nucleotides, the CDR3 is TGTGCCAGCAGTTACTCACCGAGGGACAGGGGGCCCTATAATTCACCCCTCCACTTT.

The rearrangement joins TRBV24-1 to TRBJ1-6; D is perhaps TRBD1 (5 bases). There are 14 residues in the CDR3. Germline values: CDR1 KGHDR, CDR2 SFDVKD. The V and J ends lost 3 bases and 10 bases respectively, with 12 bases between them. CDR3 sequence: CATSDLRGGSPLHF. CDR3 nucleotides: TGTGCCACCAGTGATCTTCGGGGGGGATCACCCCTCCACTTT.

The J gene is TRBJ2-5, the V gene TRBV6-1; TRBD2 is a possible D gene (5 bases). Trimming left V 6 bases short and J 5 bases short, with 10 bases between. CDR1 and CDR2 (germline): MNHNS, SASEGT. This CDR3 has 12 amino acids. CDR3 region: CASSGDGETQYF. CDR3 sequence (DNA): TGTGCCAGCAGCGGGGATGGGGAGACCCAGTACTTC.

The chain combines TRBV7-6 with TRBJ2-7; 9 bases line up with TRBD1. The germline V gene has CDR1 SGHVS and CDR2 FNYEAQ. The J segment lost 5 bases and the V segment lost 5 bases, leaving 7 bases of the junction unmatched. This CDR3 is 14 amino acids long. The CDR3 DNA reads as TGTGCCAGCAGCCTGCGACAGGGGGGGGACGAGCAGTACTTC. As protein: CASSLRQGGDEQYF.

The chain recombines TRBV6-6 with TRBJ2-7; 8 positions match TRBD1. The CDR3 runs 16 residues. Trimming took 0 bases from V and 5 from J; bases not matched to a gene: 9. Germline lookup yields CDR1 MNHNY and CDR2 SVGAGI (reference sequence). The CDR3 DNA is TGTGCCAGCAGTTACTCGATCGACAGGGGAGAGGACGAGCAGTACTTC. Protein: CASSYSIDRGEDEQYF.

This clonotype turned up a few times. The chain carries TRBV4-1 and TRBJ1-3; maybe TRBD1 (5 bases). Germline-derived CDR1 and CDR2 are MGHRA and YSYEKL. Trimming left V 1 base short and J 0 bases short, with 10 bases between. There are 16 residues in the CDR3. For the CDR3, the DNA is TGCGCCAGCAGCCAAGTTGACAGATTCTCTGGAAACACCATATATTTT. This encodes CASSQVDRFSGNTIYF.

V usage is TRBV27 and J usage is TRBJ1-1, with D hard to call. The CDR3 contains 15 residues. Trimming took off 3 bases at V and 3 bases at J, with 14 bases between the two ends. Per germline, CDR1 MNHEY and CDR2 SMNVEV (reference sequence). DNA of the CDR3: TGTGCCAGCAGTTTCCGGCGAGGAGGAGACACTGAAGCTTTCTTT. Translated, it gives CASSFRRGGDTEAFF.

In this sample, this clonotype turned up once. A much larger clonotype is one base distant, so this may be a read error. This sequence joins TRBV6-1 and TRBJ1-6, with 11 bases fitting TRBD1. CDR1 and CDR2 from the germline V gene are MNHNS and SASEGT. The junction had 5 bases not matched to a gene; V was cut back by 10 bases and J by 6 bases. This CDR3 contains 14 residues. Here the CDR3 DNA reads TGTGCCAACAAAGGGACAGGGGGTAATTCACCCCTCCACTTT. Amino acid sequence: CANKGTGGNSPLHF.

This chain connects TRBV28 to TRBJ2-3; D remains ambiguous. Trimming removed 3 bases from V and 0 bases from J, with 13 bases in between. Germline V gene data show CDR1 as MDHEN and CDR2 as SYDVKM. This CDR3 spans 16 amino acids. In nucleotides, the CDR3 is TGTGCCAGCAGTTTGGTAAAGGATGGTAGCACAGATACGCAGTATTTT. It specifies CASSLVKDGSTDTQYF. Filled out from reference TRBV28 and TRBJ2-3, the complete variable domain reads DVKVTQSSRYLVKRTGEKVFLECVQDMDHENMFWYRQDPGLGLRLIYFSYDVKMKEKGDIPEGYSVSREKKERFSLILESASTNQTSMYLCASSLVKDGSTDTQYFGPGTRLTVL.

The V and J genes are TRBV7-8 and TRBJ1-1, with D possibly being TRBD1 (6 bases). The V and J ends lost 9 bases and 0 bases respectively, with 20 bases between them. Germline CDR1 SGHVS, CDR2 FQNEAQ. This CDR3 is built from 16 residues. CDR3 region: CASFGGARLVNTEAFF. The CDR3 region has the DNA TGTGCCAGTTTCGGGGGGGCGCGACTTGTGAACACTGAAGCTTTCTTT.

Concerning this clonotype: At one of its ends the junction is not consistent with the germline gene, which may arise from a read error. The CDR3, as DNA: TGCAGTGCTATAAGACTAGCGGGATCCTCCGCCTTC. Translating gives CSAIRLAGSSAF. The chain joins TRBV20-1 to TRBJ2-7; the match to TRBD2 covers 11 bases. Germline-derived CDR1 and CDR2 are DFQATT and SNEGSKA (reference sequence). This CDR3 is built from 12 residues.

This chain joins TRBV6-5 and TRBJ2-1; TRBD2 might be the D (6 bases). This CDR3 contains 15 residues. With 2 bases removed from V and 6 bases from J, the gap between germline ends came to 14 bases. Germline V gene data show CDR1 as MNHEY and CDR2 as SVGAGI. The CDR3 bases are TGTGCCAGCAGTTACGGAGGGACGGGTAGCAATGAGCAGTTCTTC. Translating gives CASSYGGTGSNEQFF.

This clonotype has more than one count but fewer than ten. The V gene is TRBV6-5, the J gene TRBJ2-3; the D gene is possibly TRBD2 (7 bases). V was clipped by 4 bases and J by 6 bases, with 14 bases between them. The CDR3 has 14 amino acids. The germline gives CDR1 MNHEY, CDR2 SVGAGI. CDR3 in amino acids: CASSSVGGGDTQYF. The CDR3 DNA is TGTGCCAGCAGTTCCGTGGGGGGGGGCGATACGCAGTATTTT.

This clonotype was seen a handful of times. J is TRBJ1-2 and V is TRBV24-1, with D possibly TRBD1 on 5 matching bases. CDR1 is KGHDR and CDR2 is SFDVKD in the germline V gene. V dropped 3 bases and J dropped 3 bases, with 10 bases sitting between them. CDR3 length equals 14 residues. DNA of the CDR3: TGTGCCACCAGTGATAGGACACTAGACTATGGCTACACCTTC. Translated: CATSDRTLDYGYTF.

The rearrangement links TRBV7-9 to TRBJ1-2; the D gene is possibly TRBD1 (6 bases). Looked up from germline, CDR1 is SEHNR and CDR2 is FQNEAQ (reference sequence). The CDR3 is made up of 15 amino acids. Trimming took off 3 bases at V and 8 bases at J, with 19 bases between the two ends. The DNA for the CDR3 is TGTGCCAGCAGCTTGGCGTCCGGGGGGCAACTGGGCTACACCTTC. Amino acids: CASSLASGGQLGYTF.

In this sample, this clonotype turned up many times. This sequence joins TRBV6-2 or TRBV6-3 and TRBJ2-1; tentatively, D is TRBD2 (5 bases). Per germline, CDR1 MNHEY and CDR2 SVGEGT. CDR3 length: 16 residues. Trimming shortened V by 0 bases and J by 3 bases, and 12 bases separated the two germline ends. CDR3 region: CASSYSARTDYNEQFF. CDR3 nucleotides: TGTGCCAGCAGTTACTCAGCTCGGACTGACTACAATGAGCAGTTCTTC.

The chain joins TRBV3-1 to TRBJ2-3; D perhaps matches TRBD2 (5 bases). V dropped 3 bases and J dropped 7 bases, with 17 bases sitting between them. CDR3 size: 15 residues. The germline V gene has CDR1 LGHDT and CDR2 YNNKEL (reference sequence). The CDR3 sequence is CASSHDYSMEYTQYF. CDR3 DNA: TGTGCCAGCAGCCACGACTACTCCATGGAGTATACGCAGTATTTT.

The chain is built from TRBV6-2 or TRBV6-3 and TRBJ2-3; tentative D call: TRBD2 (7 bases). V lost 5 bases and J 1 base, leaving 13 bases between the germline ends. Germline-derived CDR1 and CDR2 are MNHEY and SVGEGT. CDR3 size: 15 residues. In DNA form, the CDR3 reads TGTGCCAGCAGTAAAGGGGGGGCCGGCACAGATACGCAGTATTTT. It yields the protein CASSKGGAGTDTQYF.

There are a few counts of this clonotype. This chain joins TRBV7-6 and TRBJ2-1; 8 bases agree with TRBD2. The length of the CDR3 is 16 residues. CDR1 and CDR2 (germline): SGHVS, FNYEAQ. V lost 1 base, J lost 2 bases, and 4 bases stayed unmatched. The CDR3 spells CASSLEAGETYNEQFF. CDR3 in DNA: TGTGCCAGCAGCTTAGAAGCGGGGGAAACCTACAATGAGCAGTTCTTC.

The rearrangement uses TRBV12-3 or TRBV12-4 and TRBJ1-6; no clear D. V dropped 2 bases and J dropped 0 bases, with 8 bases sitting between them. The CDR3 runs to 16 residues. The CDR3 region has the DNA TGTGCCAGCAGTTTAAAGGATTTCTCCTATAATTCACCCCTCCACTTT. It specifies CASSLKDFSYNSPLHF.

This clonotype was seen a handful of times. V usage is TRBV2 and J usage is TRBJ2-5; D remains ambiguous. This CDR3 is 14 amino acids long. Looked up from germline, CDR1 is SNHLY and CDR2 is FYNNEI. V lost 3 bases and J 1 base, leaving 9 bases between the germline ends. The DNA of the CDR3 is TGTGCCAGCAGTGATCCATACAGCCAAGAGACCCAGTACTTC. The encoded protein is CASSDPYSQETQYF.

V and J are TRBV19 and TRBJ1-5; D unclear. The CDR3 extends over 15 amino acids. Trimming took off 1 base at V and 0 bases at J, with 7 bases between the two ends. Germline loops: CDR1 LNHDA, CDR2 SQIVND (reference sequence). The CDR3 DNA is TGTGCCAGTAGTATAGGCAAAAATAGCAATCAGCCCCAGCATTTT. Protein: CASSIGKNSNQPQHF. Based on the CDR3 plus reference TRBV19 and TRBJ1-5, the full variable domain is DGGITQSPKYLFRKEGQNVTLSCEQNLNHDAMYWYRQDPGQGLRLIYYSQIVNDFQKGDIAEGYSVSREKKESFPLTVTSAQKNPTAFYLCASSIGKNSNQPQHFGDGTRLSIL.

The chain uses TRBV7-9 and TRBJ1-2, with D possibly matching TRBD1 (6 bases). The CDR3 loop spans 15 amino acids. The V gene lost 6 bases and the J gene lost 1 base, with 15 bases spanning the gap. Germline V gene lookup returns CDR1 SEHNR and CDR2 FQNEAQ (reference sequence). This CDR3 reads CASRQGQPRNYGYTF. CDR3 in DNA: TGTGCCAGCAGACAGGGCCAACCCCGTAACTATGGCTACACCTTC. The whole variable domain, remainder taken from reference TRBV7-9 and TRBJ1-2, is DTGVSQNPRHKITKRGQNVTFRCDPISEHNRLYWYRQTLGQGPEFLTYFQNEAQLEKSRLLSDRFSAERPKGSFSTLEIQRTEQGDSAMYLCASRQGQPRNYGYTFGSGTRLTVV.

A few counts support this clonotype. The chain carries TRBV12-3 or TRBV12-4 and TRBJ2-5, with a tentative D call TRBD1 (5 bases). The length of the CDR3 is 14 residues. V lost 5 bases and J 7 bases, leaving 17 bases between the germline ends. CDR3 protein: CASSGSGLSGTQYF. The DNA for the CDR3 is TGTGCCAGCAGTGGATCAGGGCTTTCGGGGACCCAGTACTTC.

The table lists this clonotype with a few counts. This rearrangement joins TRBV9 to TRBJ2-1; D is unresolved. Germline CDR1 and CDR2: SGDLS and YYNGEE. CDR3 length: 12 amino acids. V gave up 0 bases and J gave up 7 bases, with 5 bases separating them. This chain's CDR3 is CASSVGRNEQFF. The CDR3 region has the DNA TGTGCCAGCAGCGTAGGCAGGAATGAGCAGTTCTTC.